This entry lists 32 T cell receptor beta chains sequenced from one sample in a study of identical twins. From the 5' RACE reads, TCRdb called clonotypes with MiXCR, one entry per CDR3 protein. The table includes 150,000 or so distinct CDR3 sequences, approximately 4% detected once. Sequencing input: memory T cells sorted from blood. Source of these receptors: a man younger than 35 in good health.

This clonotype was counted at least ten times. The V call is TRBV3-1, the J call TRBJ1-4; D remains ambiguous. Germline CDR1 is LGHDT and CDR2 is YNNKEL (reference sequence). V dropped 3 bases and J dropped 3 bases, with 8 bases sitting between them. The CDR3 is 14 residues long. CDR3 loop: CASSHRRANEKLFF. The CDR3 region has the DNA TGTGCCAGCAGCCATCGGCGGGCTAATGAAAAACTGTTTTTT.

This clonotype was seen repeatedly, ten times or more. V usage is TRBV20-1 and J usage is TRBJ2-3; D is perhaps TRBD1 (6 bases). The germline V gene encodes CDR1 DFQATT and CDR2 SNEGSKA (reference sequence). Trimming took 6 bases from V and 8 from J, leaving 18 bases between them. The CDR3 contains 13 residues. CDR3 sequence: CSAQGPQGGTQYF. CDR3 coding DNA: TGCAGTGCCCAGGGCCCACAGGGCGGTACGCAGTATTTT.

This clonotype was observed at least ten times. The chain couples TRBV7-9 to TRBJ2-3; 7 bases align to TRBD2. V shed 2 bases, J shed 2 bases, and the junction held 1 base outside the gene matches. The CDR3 extends over 14 amino acids. Germline V lookup: CDR1 SEHNR, CDR2 FQNEAQ (reference sequence). The CDR3 reads CASSLTSATDTQYF. The CDR3, as DNA: TGTGCCAGCAGCTTAACTAGCGCCACAGATACGCAGTATTTT.

In this sample, this clonotype turned up many times. The chain couples TRBV3-1 to TRBJ1-4; 10 bases line up with TRBD1. CDR1 and CDR2 from the germline V gene are LGHDT and YNNKEL (reference sequence). The CDR3 extends over 14 amino acids. V shed 6 bases and J 6 bases; nucleotides not matched to a gene: 4. CDR3 residues: CASRAGTGDEKLFF. For the CDR3, the DNA is TGTGCCAGCAGGGCCGGGACAGGGGATGAAAAACTGTTTTTT.

Many counts were recorded for this clonotype. V and J are TRBV6-5 and TRBJ2-5; TRBD1 is a possible D gene (5 bases). Germline assignment: CDR1 MNHEY and CDR2 SVGAGI. The CDR3 is 14 amino acids. With 0 bases removed from V and 2 bases from J, the gap between germline ends came to 7 bases. The DNA for the CDR3 is TGTGCCAGCAGTTACTCCCCAGGGCAAGAGACCCAGTACTTC. Its protein product is CASSYSPGQETQYF.

This clonotype was counted many times. The chain joins TRBV20-1 to TRBJ1-2; 10 bases align to TRBD1. V dropped 0 bases and J dropped 4; count of bases not matched to a gene: 2. The CDR3 contains 14 residues. Germline V gene data show CDR1 as DFQATT and CDR2 as SNEGSKA (reference sequence). CDR3 sequence: CSARDGTGAYGYTF. CDR3 in DNA: TGCAGTGCTAGAGATGGGACAGGGGCCTATGGCTACACCTTC.

In this sample, this clonotype turned up many times. This chain connects TRBV12-3 or TRBV12-4 to TRBJ2-7; D is perhaps TRBD2 (6 bases). CDR3 length: 12 residues. V shed 2 bases and J shed 5 bases, with 7 bases lying between them. Here the CDR3 DNA reads TGTGCCAGCAGTTTATGGGGGGACGAGCAGTACTTC. Amino acid sequence: CASSLWGDEQYF.

This clonotype appeared many times. The J gene is TRBJ2-4, the V gene TRBV12-3 or TRBV12-4, with D possibly matching TRBD2 (5 bases). The CDR3 contains 13 residues. V lost 3 bases to trimming and J lost 13 bases, with 16 bases between them. This chain's CDR3 is CASSFNYGVLQYF. The CDR3 DNA sequence: TGTGCCAGCAGTTTTAACTACGGGGTTCTCCAGTACTTC.

This clonotype has a count of ten or more. The rearrangement joins TRBV29-1 to TRBJ2-3; D remains unclear. Trimming removed 7 bases from V and 0 bases from J, with 11 bases in between. The germline CDR1 and CDR2 sequences are SQVTM and ANQGSEA. CDR3 length: 13 amino acids. In DNA form, the CDR3 reads TGCAGCGCACCCATTACTAGCACAGATACGCAGTATTTT. Amino acids: CSAPITSTDTQYF.

The rearrangement uses TRBV7-8 and TRBJ2-3, with 8 bases identical to TRBD2. This CDR3 has 18 amino acids. Germline V lookup: CDR1 SGHVS, CDR2 FQNEAQ. V shed 6 bases and J 2 bases; nucleotides not matched to a gene: 16. CDR3 in amino acids: CASSQRIPGLVVTDTQYF. CDR3 DNA: TGTGCCAGCAGTCAAAGGATACCGGGACTAGTCGTCACAGATACGCAGTATTTT.

This clonotype was observed many times. This sequence joins TRBV6-1 and TRBJ2-3, with D perhaps matching TRBD2 (5 bases). Germline CDR1 MNHNS, CDR2 SASEGT. This CDR3 spans 16 amino acids. Trimming pared 5 bases from V and 2 bases from J, leaving 17 bases between. CDR3 coding DNA: TGTGCCAGCAGTAAGAAACTACCCGGGAACACAGATACGCAGTATTTT. Encoded protein: CASSKKLPGNTDTQYF.

This clonotype was seen repeatedly, ten times or more. The chain links TRBV20-1 to TRBJ1-1; no reliable D call. V was clipped by 6 bases and J by 1 base, with 12 bases between them. Germline CDR1 is DFQATT and CDR2 is SNEGSKA (reference sequence). The CDR3 is made up of 13 amino acids. CDR3 in amino acids: CSAPRRANTEAFF. CDR3 in DNA: TGCAGTGCCCCGAGAAGGGCGAACACTGAAGCTTTCTTT.

This clonotype was recorded many times. The chain combines TRBV20-1 with TRBJ2-7, with D perhaps assigned TRBD1 or TRBD2 (5 bases each). Germline V gene lookup returns CDR1 DFQATT and CDR2 SNEGSKA (reference sequence). The V end was cut by 0 bases, the J end by 12 bases, with 21 bases between. The CDR3 is 14 residues long. The CDR3 DNA reads TGCAGTGCTAGAGATCTGGGCCGGCCTGTGGGGGTGTACGTC. As protein: CSARDLGRPVGVYV.

In its sample, this clonotype was seen many times. The gene calls are TRBV24-1 and TRBJ2-3, with D unclear. CDR1 KGHDR and CDR2 SFDVKD come from the germline V gene. The CDR3 length is 16 residues. Deletions cut 5 bases from V and 0 bases from J, with 14 bases between. The CDR3 sequence is CATSGPLRQSTDTQYF. The CDR3, as DNA: TGTGCCACCAGTGGCCCCCTCCGGCAGAGCACAGATACGCAGTATTTT.

This clonotype was picked up many times. The V call is TRBV7-9, the J call TRBJ1-5; 10 bases are shared with TRBD1. After removal of 4 bases from V and 7 bases from J, the junction contained 13 bases not matched to a gene. Germline V lookup: CDR1 SEHNR, CDR2 FQNEAQ (reference sequence). This CDR3 has 17 amino acids. Here the CDR3 reads CASSSWTRDRGRQPQHF. CDR3 nucleotide sequence: TGTGCCAGCAGCTCCTGGACCCGGGACAGGGGACGGCAGCCCCAGCATTTT. Variable domain in full (rest from reference TRBV7-9 and TRBJ1-5): DTGVSQNPRHKITKRGQNVTFRCDPISEHNRLYWYRQTLGQGPEFLTYFQNEAQLEKSRLLSDRFSAERPKGSFSTLEIQRTEQGDSAMYLCASSSWTRDRGRQPQHFGDGTRLSIL.

This clonotype was seen repeatedly, ten times or more. The gene calls are TRBV6-2 or TRBV6-3 and TRBJ2-7; possibly TRBD1 for D (5 bases). The CDR3 runs to 12 residues. V lost 5 bases and J lost 6, with 11 bases in between. Germline lookup yields CDR1 MNHEY and CDR2 SVGEGT. CDR3 in DNA: TGTGCCAGCAGTCCCCCAGGGCGCGAGCAGTACTTC. It codes for CASSPPGREQYF.

This clonotype was seen ten or more times. The chain combines TRBV5-6 with TRBJ2-5; 11 nucleotides align to TRBD2. Germline values: CDR1 SGHDT, CDR2 YYEEEE. V shed 4 bases, J shed 7 bases, and the junction held 18 bases outside the gene matches. The CDR3 sequence is 18 residues long. The CDR3 nucleotides read TGTGCCAGCAGCCCACTCACTACCCTAGCGGGAGGAGGCGGGACCCAGTACTTC. Translation gives CASSPLTTLAGGGGTQYF.

This clonotype has at least ten counts. The rearrangement links TRBV12-3 or TRBV12-4 to TRBJ2-5, with 9 bases lining up with TRBD2. The V and J ends lost 3 bases and 5 bases, in that order; junction bases with no gene match: 10. The length of the CDR3 is 16 residues. The CDR3 nucleotides read TGTGCCAGCAGTTTCCCCCTAGCGGGACGACGGGAGACCCAGTACTTC. It is translated as CASSFPLAGRRETQYF.

This clonotype was found many times. This chain joins TRBV6-5 and TRBJ2-1; TRBD1 agrees at 10 bases. In germline, CDR1 is MNHEY, CDR2 SVGAGI. The V and J ends lost 0 bases and 9 bases, in that order; junction bases with no gene match: 8. This CDR3 contains 16 residues. This CDR3 reads CASSYSGDRGGSEQFF. CDR3 DNA sequence: TGTGCCAGCAGTTACTCGGGGGACAGGGGTGGAAGTGAGCAGTTCTTC.

This clonotype was found many times. The rearrangement links TRBV29-1 to TRBJ1-1; 8 bases line up with TRBD1. Looked up from germline, CDR1 is SQVTM and CDR2 is ANQGSEA. Trimming removed 7 bases from V and 5 bases from J; junction bases left unmatched: 12. This CDR3 is built from 14 residues. CDR3 nucleotide sequence: TGCAGCGGCCTCGATGACAGGGGAGGAACTGAAGCTTTCTTT. Translation: CSGLDDRGGTEAFF. The variable domain in full, completed from reference TRBV29-1 and TRBJ1-1, reads SAVISQKPSRDICQRGTSLTIQCQVDSQVTMMFWYRQQPGQSLTLIATANQGSEATYESGFVIDKFPISRPNLTFSTLTVSNMSPEDSSIYLCSGLDDRGGTEAFFGQGTRLTVV.

This clonotype appeared many times. J is TRBJ2-3 and V is TRBV28; 9 bases agree with TRBD1. V lost 6 bases and J lost 4; bases outside the gene matches: 8. The CDR3 loop spans 15 amino acids. Germline loops: CDR1 MDHEN, CDR2 SYDVKM. CDR3 in amino acids: CASSATGGLADTQYF. In DNA form, the CDR3 reads TGTGCCAGCAGCGCAACAGGGGGCCTGGCAGATACGCAGTATTTT.

This clonotype showed up many times. The chain joins TRBV7-2 to TRBJ2-3; D possibly corresponds to TRBD1 (5 bases). CDR1 is SGHTA, CDR2 FQGNSA, per germline. V lost 2 bases and J 6 bases, leaving 15 bases between the germline ends. This CDR3 spans 15 amino acids. The CDR3 region is CASSLRPPGSDTQYF. CDR3 nucleotides: TGTGCCAGCAGCTTAAGACCTCCAGGGTCGGATACGCAGTATTTT.

The V call is TRBV7-9, the J call TRBJ2-5, with a tentative D call TRBD2 (5 bases). Trimming pared 5 bases from V and 5 bases from J, leaving 9 bases between. Germline CDR1 reads SEHNR; CDR2 reads FQNEAQ (reference sequence). The CDR3 totals 12 residues. The CDR3 sequence is CASSAGVETQYF. Written as DNA, the CDR3 is TGTGCCAGCAGCGCCGGGGTGGAGACCCAGTACTTC.

V gene TRBV28 combines with J gene TRBJ1-5, with D unclear. CDR1 and CDR2 from the germline V gene are MDHEN and SYDVKM. Trimming pared 7 bases from V and 4 bases from J, leaving 8 bases between. The length of the CDR3 is 12 residues. The DNA of the CDR3 is TGTGCCAGCAACGCCGTAAATCAGCCCCAGCATTTT. Translating it yields CASNAVNQPQHF.

This clonotype was picked up many times. This rearrangement joins TRBV2 to TRBJ2-7, with D possibly matching TRBD2 (6 bases). Germline CDR1 is SNHLY and CDR2 is FYNNEI. V shed 1 base and J shed 4 bases, with 14 bases lying between them. This CDR3 comprises 15 residues. CDR3 sequence (DNA): TGTGCCAGCAGTGAAGTAAGGGGACTCCTATACGAGCAGTACTTC. It codes for CASSEVRGLLYEQYF.

This clonotype was counted ten times or more. The chain links TRBV29-1 to TRBJ2-1; no clear D. Trimming took off 4 bases at V and 9 bases at J, with 10 bases between the two ends. There are 11 residues in the CDR3. The germline V gene has CDR1 SQVTM and CDR2 ANQGSEA. The CDR3 protein is CSVVILSEQFF. Written as DNA, the CDR3 is TGCAGCGTTGTCATTCTTAGTGAGCAGTTCTTC.

This clonotype came up many times. The chain links TRBV20-1 to TRBJ1-1, with unresolved D. This CDR3 is 10 amino acids long. Per germline, CDR1 DFQATT and CDR2 SNEGSKA (reference sequence). V was trimmed by 8 bases and J by 4 bases, leaving 8 bases between them. CDR3 sequence reads: CSTTVTEAFF. For the CDR3, the DNA is TGCAGTACCACTGTCACTGAAGCTTTCTTT.

Worth noting for this clonotype: A read error may explain this, as a much larger clone is one base away. The genes are TRBV15 and TRBJ2-1; no clear D. This CDR3 spans 12 amino acids. The germline V gene has CDR1 LNHNV and CDR2 YYDKDF (reference sequence). CDR3 in DNA: TGTGCCACCAGCACCCGAACGAATGAGCAGCTCTTC. Translated: CATSTRTNEQLF.

The genes are TRBV7-8 and TRBJ1-4; no definite D call. The V gene lost 1 base and the J gene lost 4 bases, with 13 bases spanning the gap. The V gene's germline CDR1 is SGHVS and CDR2 FQNEAQ. The length of the CDR3 is 16 residues. The CDR3 loop reads CASSLGFGGLNEKLFF. The CDR3 DNA follows: TGTGCCAGCAGCTTAGGTTTTGGCGGCCTTAATGAAAAACTGTTTTTT.

This clonotype was counted ten times or more. The rearrangement links TRBV2 to TRBJ2-7, with D perhaps matching TRBD1 or TRBD2 (6 bases each). Germline CDR1 reads SNHLY; CDR2 reads FYNNEI. Trimming took off 3 bases at V and 6 bases at J, with 15 bases between the two ends. The CDR3 sequence is 14 residues long. The CDR3 DNA is TGTGCCAGCAGTGAGGGCCGAGGGGGACTCGAGCAGTACTTC. Encoded protein: CASSEGRGGLEQYF.

This clonotype was seen many times. The V gene is TRBV7-9, the J gene TRBJ2-7; 7 nucleotides agree with TRBD2. The CDR3 has 13 residues. Germline lookup yields CDR1 SEHNR and CDR2 FQNEAQ (reference sequence). J gave up 6 bases and V 5 bases, and 7 bases lay outside the gene matches. The chain's CDR3 is CASSPRTSGEQYF. CDR3 nucleotide sequence: TGTGCCAGCAGCCCGCGGACTAGTGGCGAGCAGTACTTC.

This clonotype was found many times. The gene calls are TRBV6-5 and TRBJ2-2; no reliable D call. The germline CDR1 and CDR2 sequences are MNHEY and SVGAGI. Between the trimmed V and J ends, which lost 2 bases and 3 bases, there was a span of 4 bases. The CDR3 contains 13 residues. The CDR3 loop is CASSYGYTGELFF. The CDR3 DNA reads TGTGCCAGCAGTTACGGTTACACCGGGGAGCTGTTTTTT.